These 15 T cell receptor beta chains were all obtained from the same sample, sequenced in a study of blood T cell repertoires in COVID-19. Using immunoSEQ multiplex PCR, the repertoire was profiled, and TCRdb retains in-frame clones only, with some absent. Of over 350,000 clones listed, more than 80% are singletons. The sequenced material came from peripheral blood. The receptors shown here come from a woman in her thirties with active or convalescent COVID-19.

The chain joins TRBV5-1 to TRBJ1-6, with TRBD1 matching 8 bases. Per germline, CDR1 SGHRS and CDR2 YFSETQ. V was pared by 0 bases and J by 7 bases, with 15 bases of the junction left unmatched. The length of the CDR3 is 19 residues. CDR3 region: CASSLEGRGRSLTNSPLHF. The CDR3, as DNA: TGCGCCAGCAGCTTGGAGGGCAGGGGGCGATCCCTGACCAATTCACCCCTCCACTTT.

The J gene is TRBJ2-7, the V gene TRBV28, with 7 bases fitting TRBD1. Germline V CDR1 and CDR2: MDHEN, SYDVKM. V lost 6 bases to trimming and J lost 0 bases; unmatched junction nucleotides: 5. The CDR3 extends over 14 amino acids. CDR3 coding DNA: TGTGCCAGCAGGGGGACAGCGCTCTCCTACGAGCAGTACTTC. Its protein product is CASRGTALSYEQYF.

V gene TRBV2 combines with J gene TRBJ1-6; perhaps TRBD1 as D (6 bases). The length of the CDR3 is 14 residues. The V end lost 10 bases, the J end lost 6 bases, and 16 bases lay between the germline ends. CDR1 SNHLY and CDR2 FYNNEI come from the germline V gene. The CDR3 nucleotides read TGTGCCATCACCGGACAGTTGCGTAATTCACCCCTCCACTTT. As protein: CAITGQLRNSPLHF.

The rearrangement links TRBV19 to TRBJ1-3, with a tentative D call TRBD1 (6 bases). This CDR3 comprises 16 residues. V was shortened by 7 bases and J by 2 bases, with 18 bases between the two germline ends. The germline CDR1 and CDR2 sequences are LNHDA and SQIVND (reference sequence). CDR3 residues: CASNPQGKTAGNTIYF. The CDR3 DNA sequence: TGTGCCAGTAACCCCCAGGGGAAAACTGCTGGAAACACCATATATTTT.

The chain is built from TRBV27 and TRBJ2-2; TRBD2 might be the D (6 bases). The CDR3 sequence is 16 residues long. Trimming shortened V by 0 bases and J by 7 bases, and 15 bases separated the two germline ends. Germline assignment: CDR1 MNHEY and CDR2 SMNVEV (reference sequence). CDR3 coding DNA: TGTGCCAGCAGTTTATCGCCGGGAGTAAGAAGCGGGGAGCTGTTTTTT. It yields the protein CASSLSPGVRSGELFF.

This clone was recorded a few times. The J gene is TRBJ2-2, the V gene TRBV13, with TRBD1 matching 7 bases. Per germline, CDR1 PRHDT and CDR2 FYEKMQ (reference sequence). J gave up 1 base and V 2 bases, and 1 base lay outside the gene matches. The CDR3 totals 15 residues. The CDR3 DNA is TGTGCCAGCAGCTTACGACAGGGGAACACCGGGGAGCTGTTTTTT. It translates to CASSLRQGNTGELFF.

The chain couples TRBV23-1 to TRBJ2-1, with 10 bases identical to TRBD1. TRBV23-1 is an ORF, with its function uncertain. The CDR3 runs to 16 residues. J lost 9 bases, V lost 3 bases, and 11 bases had no gene match. The CDR3 sequence: CASSQQRDRGPTEQFF. The CDR3 bases are TGCGCCAGCAGTCAGCAACGAGACAGGGGGCCAACTGAGCAGTTCTTC.

The gene calls are TRBV27 and TRBJ2-1, with D perhaps matching TRBD2 (6 bases). This CDR3 contains 15 residues. CDR1 is MNHEY and CDR2 is SMNVEV in the germline V gene (reference sequence). Trimming cost V 7 bases and J 2 bases, with 15 bases left between them. CDR3 sequence: CASTLDPGAYNEQFF. Here the CDR3 DNA reads TGTGCCAGCACCCTTGACCCGGGAGCCTACAATGAGCAGTTCTTC.

The chain recombines TRBV7-9 with TRBJ2-3; 8 positions match TRBD2. The germline CDR1 and CDR2 sequences are SEHNR and FQNEAQ (reference sequence). V gave up 2 bases and J gave up 6 bases; unmatched junction bases: 7. The CDR3 is 15 residues long. DNA of the CDR3: TGTGCCAGCAGCTTACCCGCGGGGGGACTTGATACGCAGTATTTT. It specifies CASSLPAGGLDTQYF.

CDR3 loop: CASSSPQGPNGYTF. As DNA, the CDR3 is TGTGCCAGCAGTTCGCCCCAGGGTCCGAATGGCTACACCTTC. This chain uses TRBV27 with TRBJ1-2; weak D call: TRBD1 (5 bases). The V gene lost 4 bases and the J gene lost 6 bases, with 15 bases spanning the gap. The CDR3 spans 14 residues. CDR1 MNHEY and CDR2 SMNVEV come from the germline V gene (reference sequence).

The chain has TRBV1 and TRBJ1-4. TRBV1 is described as a pseudogene. CDR3 size: 10 residues. DNA for the CDR3: TGCACCAGCAACTATGAAAAACTGTTTTTT. Translated: CTSNYEKLFF.

The V call is TRBV30, the J call TRBJ1-5, with 9 bases identical to TRBD1. The germline CDR1 and CDR2 sequences are GTSNPN and SVGIG (reference sequence). The V segment lost 5 bases and the J segment 2 bases; nucleotides outside the gene matches: 4. The CDR3 has 14 amino acids. The CDR3 reads CAWRTGVGNQPQHF. CDR3 nucleotides: TGTGCCTGGCGGACAGGGGTGGGCAATCAGCCCCAGCATTTT.

This chain uses TRBV5-6 with TRBJ2-5; D possibly corresponds to TRBD1 (5 bases). Germline V gene lookup returns CDR1 SGHDT and CDR2 YYEEEE. The CDR3 has 13 residues. Between the trimmed V and J ends, which lost 4 bases and 5 bases, there was a span of 12 bases. The CDR3 spells CASSIDRLETQYF. The DNA of the CDR3 is TGTGCCAGCAGCATTGACAGACTCGAGACCCAGTACTTC.

The chain recombines TRBV4-1 with TRBJ1-3; possibly TRBD1 for D (6 bases). The V gene lost 3 bases and the J gene lost 7 bases, with 10 bases spanning the gap. The CDR3 is 13 residues long. Germline V gene data show CDR1 as MGHRA and CDR2 as YSYEKL. The DNA of the CDR3 is TGCGCCAGCAGCCAGGGACAATCGAACACCATATATTTT. Its translation is CASSQGQSNTIYF.

The rearrangement uses TRBV4-1 and TRBJ2-6; the match to TRBD1 covers 7 bases. This CDR3 is 19 amino acids long. The trim removed 4 bases at V and 7 bases at J, leaving 19 bases unmatched. From germline, CDR1 is MGHRA and CDR2 YSYEKL. The CDR3 loop reads CASSPGGNTGVSEANVLTF. The CDR3 DNA reads as TGCGCCAGCAGCCCAGGGGGAAACACAGGGGTCTCTGAAGCCAACGTCCTGACTTTC.